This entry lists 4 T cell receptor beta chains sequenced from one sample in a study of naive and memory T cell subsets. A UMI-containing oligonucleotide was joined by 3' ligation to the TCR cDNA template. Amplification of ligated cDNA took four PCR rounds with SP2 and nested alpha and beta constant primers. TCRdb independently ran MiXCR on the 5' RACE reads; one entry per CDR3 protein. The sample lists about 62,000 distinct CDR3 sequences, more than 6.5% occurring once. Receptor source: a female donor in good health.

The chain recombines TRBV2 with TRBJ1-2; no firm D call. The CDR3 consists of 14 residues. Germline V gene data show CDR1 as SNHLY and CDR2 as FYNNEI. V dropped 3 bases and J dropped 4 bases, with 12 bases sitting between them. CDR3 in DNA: TGTGCCAGCAGTGATTCGGAACTGGTCTATGGCTACACCTTC. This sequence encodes CASSDSELVYGYTF.

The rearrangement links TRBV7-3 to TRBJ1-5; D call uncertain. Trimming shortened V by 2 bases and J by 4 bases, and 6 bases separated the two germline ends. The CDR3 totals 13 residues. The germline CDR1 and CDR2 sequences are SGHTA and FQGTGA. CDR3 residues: CASSLVGNQPQHF. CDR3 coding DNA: TGTGCCAGCAGCTTAGTTGGGAATCAGCCCCAGCATTTT.

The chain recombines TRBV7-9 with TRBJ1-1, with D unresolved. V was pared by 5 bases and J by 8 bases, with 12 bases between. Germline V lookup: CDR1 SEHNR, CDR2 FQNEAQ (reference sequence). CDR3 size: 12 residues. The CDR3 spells CASSRTMDEAFF. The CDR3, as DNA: TGTGCCAGCAGCCGTACCATGGACGAAGCTTTCTTT. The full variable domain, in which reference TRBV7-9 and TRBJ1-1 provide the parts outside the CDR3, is DTGVSQNPRHKITKRGQNVTFRCDPISEHNRLYWYRQTLGQGPEFLTYFQNEAQLEKSRLLSDRFSAERPKGSFSTLEIQRTEQGDSAMYLCASSRTMDEAFFGQGTRLTVV.

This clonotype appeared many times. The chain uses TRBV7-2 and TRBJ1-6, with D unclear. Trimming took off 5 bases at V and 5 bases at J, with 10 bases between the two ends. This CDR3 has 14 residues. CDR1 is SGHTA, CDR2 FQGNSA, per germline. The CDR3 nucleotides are TGTGCCAGCAGCCCTCCCCCGAATAATTCACCCCTCCACTTT. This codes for CASSPPPNNSPLHF.